A single sample is the source of the 12 T cell receptor beta chains below, sequenced in a study of blood T cell repertoires in COVID-19. Assay used: immunoSEQ multiplex PCR; TCRdb lists only in-frame clones, some missing. This sample has about 20,000 clones, with about nine tenths found just once. The sequenced sample was peripheral blood. All receptors come from a man in his 70s with active COVID-19.

The chain is built from TRBV3-1 (or the pseudogene TRBV3-2) and TRBJ2-1; D gene unclear. In germline, CDR1 is LGHDT, CDR2 YNNKEL (reference sequence). CDR3 length: 13 residues. V lost 3 bases and J lost 5, with 8 bases in between. The CDR3 loop reads CASSHGPNNEQFF. CDR3 DNA: TGTGCCAGCAGCCATGGGCCTAACAATGAGCAGTTCTTC.

The V and J genes are TRBV5-8 and TRBJ1-2; TRBD1 agrees at 9 bases. Germline values: CDR1 SGHTS, CDR2 YDEGEE. J lost 7 bases, V lost 5 bases, and 6 bases had no gene match. This CDR3 spans 13 amino acids. CDR3 coding DNA: TGTGCCAGCAGTTACGACAGGGGGTTTGGCTACACCTTC. Encoded protein: CASSYDRGFGYTF.

This clone came up once. V gene TRBV18 combines with J gene TRBJ2-5, with 7 bases fitting TRBD1. Trimming took 3 bases from V and 3 from J; bases not matched to a gene: 1. This CDR3 is 13 amino acids long. Germline-derived CDR1 and CDR2 are KGHSH and LQKENI. CDR3 in DNA: TGTGCCAGCTCACCTACAGGGGAAGAGACCCAGTACTTC. This sequence encodes CASSPTGEETQYF.

Concerning this clone: Mismatch with germline at one junction end may stem from a read error. The CDR3 nucleotides read TGTGCCAGCAGCTTCACCCAGGGGTCACACCTCCACTTT. Amino acids: CASSFTQGSHLHF. The chain couples TRBV7-2 to TRBJ1-6; possibly TRBD1 for D (6 bases). Germline CDR1 SGHTA, CDR2 FQGNSA. The CDR3 is 13 amino acids.

The chain has TRBV9 and TRBJ1-2; 11 nucleotides line up with TRBD1. Trimming cost V 2 bases and J 1 base; bases outside gene matches: 1. Germline loops: CDR1 SGDLS, CDR2 YYNGEE. The CDR3 loop spans 15 amino acids. The CDR3 sequence is CASSVGTGGNYGYTF. The CDR3 DNA follows: TGTGCCAGCAGCGTGGGGACAGGGGGTAACTATGGCTACACCTTC.

The rearrangement joins TRBV19 to TRBJ2-3; D is possibly TRBD2 (6 bases). This CDR3 has 15 residues. In germline, CDR1 is LNHDA, CDR2 SQIVND (reference sequence). Between the trimmed V and J ends, which lost 4 bases and 8 bases, there was a span of 19 bases. For the CDR3, the DNA is TGTGCCAGTAGTACAAGCCCCGGGACTTATGGTACGCAGTATTTT. It translates to CASSTSPGTYGTQYF.

V usage is TRBV5-1 and J usage is TRBJ2-2, with D maybe TRBD2 (6 bases). Germline loops: CDR1 SGHRS, CDR2 YFSETQ. V was trimmed by 7 bases and J by 1 base, leaving 14 bases between them. The CDR3 runs to 15 residues. The CDR3 nucleotides read TGCGCCAGCGGCACTAGTAGCGGGAACACCGGGGAGCTGTTTTTT. Translating gives CASGTSSGNTGELFF.

The V and J genes are TRBV5-4 and TRBJ2-7; D may be TRBD2 (7 bases). V gave up 2 bases and J gave up 3 bases, with 15 bases separating them. Looked up from germline, CDR1 is SGHNT and CDR2 is YYREEE (reference sequence). The CDR3 is 15 amino acids. As DNA, the CDR3 is TGTGCCAGCAGCTTACGGGGGGCGGGAGTCTACGAGCAGTACTTC. This codes for CASSLRGAGVYEQYF.

This clone appeared once. The V and J genes are TRBV4-2 and TRBJ2-2; 8 bases fit TRBD1. The CDR3 is 17 residues long. The junction had 8 bases not matched to a gene; V was cut back by 1 base and J by 4 bases. Per germline, CDR1 LGHNA and CDR2 YNFKEQ. In DNA form, the CDR3 reads TGTGCCAGCAGCCAAGTCCCCGGACAGGGACCCACCGGGGAGCTGTTTTTT. Its protein product is CASSQVPGQGPTGELFF.

Only one count was recorded for this clone. The V gene is TRBV7-2, the J gene TRBJ1-2; 7 nucleotides agree with TRBD1. Per the germline V gene, CDR1 is SGHTA and CDR2 is FQGNSA. The ends lost 1 base at V and 5 bases at J; junction bases unmatched: 1. This CDR3 comprises 13 residues. This CDR3 is CASSLGTGYGYTF. The CDR3 region has the DNA TGTGCCAGCAGCTTAGGGACAGGATATGGCTACACCTTC.

CDR3 nucleotides: TGTGCCAGCAGCGTAGCCCCCACAGGGGGCGGAAACACCATATATTTT. Translating gives CASSVAPTGGGNTIYF. The rearrangement links TRBV9 to TRBJ1-3; 9 positions agree with TRBD1. The CDR3 consists of 16 residues. CDR1 is SGDLS and CDR2 is YYNGEE in the germline V gene. J lost 4 bases, V lost 0 bases, and 5 bases had no gene match.

The V and J genes are TRBV12-3 or TRBV12-4 and TRBJ1-6; D perhaps matches TRBD1 (6 bases). Trimming stripped 4 bases from V and 14 bases from J, with 15 bases between. This CDR3 is built from 13 residues. As DNA, the CDR3 is TGTGCCAGCAGTTCAGGGGCCTCAGGGGCCCTCCACTTT. This translates into CASSSGASGALHF.